The source of this T cell receptor beta chain is a study of T cell repertoires in cytomegalovirus infection. On the study more broadly: HLA-B-restricted CMV epitopes that are well studied, plus recently identified HLA-C-restricted ones, were used by the study. In public TCR beta signatures, there were indications of both CMV infection and matching HLA type.

MiXCR was run by TCRdb on the reads, yielding one entry per CDR3 protein. The sample includes roughly 570,000 distinct CDR3 sequences, approximately 40% of them seen just once. The germline V gene has CDR1 MDHEN and CDR2 SYDVKM. Unmatched junction bases numbered 11, after V lost 5 bases and J lost 3 bases. This CDR3 has 16 amino acids. For this clonotype: Its specificity is not known.

The chain uses TRBV28 and TRBJ2-5; 8 positions agree with TRBD1. The receptor was isolated from a human donor in good health (CMV status not recorded). Some clones in this sample may be carry-over from other donors' samples. Specimen: cultured PBMCs, collected from culture after CMV antigen stimulation. The CDR3 reads CASSPYTGQVEETQYF. CDR3 nucleotides: TGTGCCAGCAGTCCTTATACGGGACAGGTGGAAGAGACCCAGTACTTC.